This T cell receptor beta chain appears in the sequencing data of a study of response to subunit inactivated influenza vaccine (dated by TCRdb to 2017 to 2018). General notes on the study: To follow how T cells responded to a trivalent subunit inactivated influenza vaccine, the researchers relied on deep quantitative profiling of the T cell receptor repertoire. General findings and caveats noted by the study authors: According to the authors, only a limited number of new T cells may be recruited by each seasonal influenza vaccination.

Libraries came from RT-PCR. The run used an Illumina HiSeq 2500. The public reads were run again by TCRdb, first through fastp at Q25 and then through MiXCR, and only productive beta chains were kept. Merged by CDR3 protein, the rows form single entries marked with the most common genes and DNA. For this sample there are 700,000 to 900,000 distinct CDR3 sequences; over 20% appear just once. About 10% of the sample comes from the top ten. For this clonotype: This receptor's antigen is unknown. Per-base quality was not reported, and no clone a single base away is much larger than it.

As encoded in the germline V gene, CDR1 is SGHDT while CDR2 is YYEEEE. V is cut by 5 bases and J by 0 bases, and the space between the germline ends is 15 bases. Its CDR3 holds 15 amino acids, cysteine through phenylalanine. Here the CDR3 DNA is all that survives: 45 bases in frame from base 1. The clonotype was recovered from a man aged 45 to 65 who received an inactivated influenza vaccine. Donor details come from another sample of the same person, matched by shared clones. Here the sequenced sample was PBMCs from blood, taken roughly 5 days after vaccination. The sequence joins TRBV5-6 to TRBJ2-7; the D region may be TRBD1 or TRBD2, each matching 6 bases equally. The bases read TGTGCCAGCAGGGACCTCAGGGGAGGCTCCTACGAGCAGTACTTC. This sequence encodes CASRDLRGGSYEQYF.